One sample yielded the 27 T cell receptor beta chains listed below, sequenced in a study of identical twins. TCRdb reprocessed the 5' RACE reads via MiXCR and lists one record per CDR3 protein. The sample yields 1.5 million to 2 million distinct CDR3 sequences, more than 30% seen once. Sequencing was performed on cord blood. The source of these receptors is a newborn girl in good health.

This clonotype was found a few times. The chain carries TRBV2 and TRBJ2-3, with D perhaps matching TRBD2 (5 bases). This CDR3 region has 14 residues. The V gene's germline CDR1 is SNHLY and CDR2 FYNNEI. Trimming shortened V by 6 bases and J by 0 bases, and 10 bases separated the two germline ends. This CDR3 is CASRARGSTDTQYF. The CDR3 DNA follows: TGTGCCAGCAGGGCCCGCGGGAGCACAGATACGCAGTATTTT. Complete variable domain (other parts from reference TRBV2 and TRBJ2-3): EPEVTQTPSHQVTQMGQEVILRCVPISNHLYFYWYRQILGQKVEFLVSFYNNEISEKSEIFDDQFSVERPDGSNFTLKIRSTKLEDSAMYFCASRARGSTDTQYFGPGTRLTVL.

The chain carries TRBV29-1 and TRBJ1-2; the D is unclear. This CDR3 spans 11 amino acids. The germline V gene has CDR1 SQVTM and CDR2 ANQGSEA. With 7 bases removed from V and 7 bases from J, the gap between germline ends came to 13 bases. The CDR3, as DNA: TGCAGCGCCACGATAGGGTTTGGCTACACCTTC. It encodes CSATIGFGYTF.

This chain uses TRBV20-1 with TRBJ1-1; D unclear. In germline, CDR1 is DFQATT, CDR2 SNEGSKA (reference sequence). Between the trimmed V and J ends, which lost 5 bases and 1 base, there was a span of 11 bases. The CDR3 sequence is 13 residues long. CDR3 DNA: TGCAGTGCTGAAGGTACAGCGAACACTGAAGCTTTCTTT. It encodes CSAEGTANTEAFF.

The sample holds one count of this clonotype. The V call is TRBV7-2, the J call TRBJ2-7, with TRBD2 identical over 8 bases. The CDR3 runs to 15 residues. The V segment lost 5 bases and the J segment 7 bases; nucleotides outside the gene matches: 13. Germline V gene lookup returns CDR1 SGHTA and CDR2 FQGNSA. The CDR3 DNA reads TGTGCCAGCAGCCGAGCGGGAGTCCTCTACAATGAGCAGTACTTC. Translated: CASSRAGVLYNEQYF. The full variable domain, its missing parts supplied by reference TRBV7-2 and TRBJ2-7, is GAGVSQSPSNKVTEKGKDVELRCDPISGHTALYWYRQSLGQGLEFLIYFQGNSAPDKSGLPSDRFSAERTGGSVSTLTIQRTQQEDSAVYLCASSRAGVLYNEQYFGPGTRLTVT.

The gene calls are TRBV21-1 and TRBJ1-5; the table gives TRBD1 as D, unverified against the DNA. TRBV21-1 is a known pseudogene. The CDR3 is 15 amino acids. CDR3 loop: CASSTQDRSNQPQHF. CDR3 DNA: TGTGCCAGCAGCACCCAGGACCGTAGCAATCAGCCCCAGCATTTT.

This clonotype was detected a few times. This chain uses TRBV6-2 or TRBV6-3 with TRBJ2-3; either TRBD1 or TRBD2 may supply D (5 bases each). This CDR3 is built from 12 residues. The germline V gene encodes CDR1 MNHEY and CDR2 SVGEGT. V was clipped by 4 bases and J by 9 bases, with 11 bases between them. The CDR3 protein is CASSFPGTTQYF. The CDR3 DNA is TGTGCCAGCAGTTTTCCCGGGACGACGCAGTATTTT.

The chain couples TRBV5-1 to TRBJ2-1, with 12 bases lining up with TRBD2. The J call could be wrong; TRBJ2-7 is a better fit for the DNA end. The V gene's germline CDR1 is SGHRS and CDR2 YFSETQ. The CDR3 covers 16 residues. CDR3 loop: CASSWGLAGFYNEQYF. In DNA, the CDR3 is TGCGCCAGCAGCTGGGGACTAGCGGGTTTCTACAATGAGCAGTACTTC.

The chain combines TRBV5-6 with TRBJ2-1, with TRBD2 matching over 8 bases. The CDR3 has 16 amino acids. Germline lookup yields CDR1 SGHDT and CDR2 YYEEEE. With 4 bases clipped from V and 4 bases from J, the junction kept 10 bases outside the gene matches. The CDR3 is CASSPISGRGYNEQFF. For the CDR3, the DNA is TGTGCCAGCAGCCCAATAAGCGGGAGAGGGTACAATGAGCAGTTCTTC.

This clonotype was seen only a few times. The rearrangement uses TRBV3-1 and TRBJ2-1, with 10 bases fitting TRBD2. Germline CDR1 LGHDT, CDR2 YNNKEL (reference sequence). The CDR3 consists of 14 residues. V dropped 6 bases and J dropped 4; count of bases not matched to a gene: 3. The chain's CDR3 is CASRTSGKYNEQFF. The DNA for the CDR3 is TGTGCCAGCAGAACTAGCGGGAAATACAATGAGCAGTTCTTC.

The CDR3 coding sequence is TGCAGTGCGGGAGCTACGAGCAATCAGCCCCAGCATTTT. Protein: CSAGATSNQPQHF. J is TRBJ1-5 and V is TRBV20-1; no reliable D call. The V gene lost 6 bases and the J gene lost 1 base, with 10 bases spanning the gap. The germline V gene encodes CDR1 DFQATT and CDR2 SNEGSKA (reference sequence). The CDR3 is made up of 13 amino acids.

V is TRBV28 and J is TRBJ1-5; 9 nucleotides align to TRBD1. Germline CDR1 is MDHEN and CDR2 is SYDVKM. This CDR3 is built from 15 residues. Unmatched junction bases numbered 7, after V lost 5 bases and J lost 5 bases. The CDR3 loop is CASSAGQGNDQPQHF. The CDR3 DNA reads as TGTGCCAGCAGTGCCGGACAGGGGAACGATCAGCCCCAGCATTTT.

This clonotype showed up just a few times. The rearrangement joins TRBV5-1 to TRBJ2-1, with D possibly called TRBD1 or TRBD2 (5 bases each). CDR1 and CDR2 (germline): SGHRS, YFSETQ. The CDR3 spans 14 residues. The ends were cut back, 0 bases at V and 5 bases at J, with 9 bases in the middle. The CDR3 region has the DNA TGCGCCAGCAGCTTGGCGAGGGGCGACAATGAGCAGTTCTTC. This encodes CASSLARGDNEQFF.

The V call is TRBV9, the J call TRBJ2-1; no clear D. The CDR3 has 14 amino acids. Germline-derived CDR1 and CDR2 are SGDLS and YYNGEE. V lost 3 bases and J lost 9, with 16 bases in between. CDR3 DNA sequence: TGTGCCAGCAGCGGCCTGGGCATTGGATTTGAGCAGTTCTTC. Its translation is CASSGLGIGFEQFF.

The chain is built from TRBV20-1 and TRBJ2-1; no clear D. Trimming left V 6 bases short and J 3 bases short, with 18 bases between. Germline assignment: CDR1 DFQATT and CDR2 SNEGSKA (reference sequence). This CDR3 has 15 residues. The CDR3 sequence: CSASLRTTDYNEQFF. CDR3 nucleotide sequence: TGCAGTGCCAGCCTCCGAACCACCGACTACAATGAGCAGTTCTTC.

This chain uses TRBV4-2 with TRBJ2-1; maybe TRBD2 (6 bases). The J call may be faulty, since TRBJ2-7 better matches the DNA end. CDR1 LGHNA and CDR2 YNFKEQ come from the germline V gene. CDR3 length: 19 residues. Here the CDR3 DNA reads TGTGCCAGCAGCCAAGATCTTGCGGGACTCCTGAGCTCCTACAATGAGCAGTACTTC. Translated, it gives CASSQDLAGLLSSYNEQYF.

DNA for the CDR3: TGCAGTGCTAGAGATTACACAGCTCCCTACGAGCAGTACTTC. Translated, it gives CSARDYTAPYEQYF. The chain employs TRBV20-1 and TRBJ2-7; D unclear. The CDR3 has 14 amino acids. Trimming took 0 bases from V and 2 from J, leaving 11 bases between them. Germline V CDR1 and CDR2: DFQATT, SNEGSKA (reference sequence).

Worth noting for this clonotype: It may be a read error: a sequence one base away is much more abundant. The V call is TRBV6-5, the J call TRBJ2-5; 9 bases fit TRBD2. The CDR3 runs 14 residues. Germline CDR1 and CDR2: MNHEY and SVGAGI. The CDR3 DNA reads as TGTGCCGGCAGTTATAGCGGGAGAAAAGAGACCCAGTACTTC. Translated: CAGSYSGRKETQYF.

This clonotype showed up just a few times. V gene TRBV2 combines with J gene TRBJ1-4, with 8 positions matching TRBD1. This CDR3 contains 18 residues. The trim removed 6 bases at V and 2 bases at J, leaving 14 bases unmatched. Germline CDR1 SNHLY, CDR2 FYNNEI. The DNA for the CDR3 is TGTGCCAGCAGCGAACCGAAAATTTGGACAGGGACTAATGAAAAACTGTTTTTT. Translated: CASSEPKIWTGTNEKLFF.

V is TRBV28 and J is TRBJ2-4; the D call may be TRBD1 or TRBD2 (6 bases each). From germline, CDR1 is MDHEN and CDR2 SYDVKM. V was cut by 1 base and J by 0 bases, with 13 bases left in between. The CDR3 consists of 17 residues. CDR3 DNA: TGTGCCAGCAGTTTATCCGTCCGGGGGCTAGCCAAAAACATTCAGTACTTC. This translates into CASSLSVRGLAKNIQYF.

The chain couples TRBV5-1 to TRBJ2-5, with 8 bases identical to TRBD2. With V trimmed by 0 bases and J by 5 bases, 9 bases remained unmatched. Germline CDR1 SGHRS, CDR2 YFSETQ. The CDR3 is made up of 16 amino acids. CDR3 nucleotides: TGCGCCAGCAGCTTGGAAGCGGGGGCAGTTCTCGAGACCCAGTACTTC. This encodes CASSLEAGAVLETQYF.

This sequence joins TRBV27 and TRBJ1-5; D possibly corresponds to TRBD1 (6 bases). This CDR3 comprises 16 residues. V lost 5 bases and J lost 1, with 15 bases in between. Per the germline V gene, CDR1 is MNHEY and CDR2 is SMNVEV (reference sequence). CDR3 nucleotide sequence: TGTGCCAGCAGTCATTGGCAGGGGATGAGCAATCAGCCCCAGCATTTT. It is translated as CASSHWQGMSNQPQHF.

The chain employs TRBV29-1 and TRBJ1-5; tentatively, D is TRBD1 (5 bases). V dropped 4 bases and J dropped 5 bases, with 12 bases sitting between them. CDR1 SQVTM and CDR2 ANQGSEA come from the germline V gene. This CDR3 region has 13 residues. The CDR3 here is CSVVLRGDQPQHF. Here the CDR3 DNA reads TGCAGCGTTGTCCTTAGGGGAGATCAGCCCCAGCATTTT.

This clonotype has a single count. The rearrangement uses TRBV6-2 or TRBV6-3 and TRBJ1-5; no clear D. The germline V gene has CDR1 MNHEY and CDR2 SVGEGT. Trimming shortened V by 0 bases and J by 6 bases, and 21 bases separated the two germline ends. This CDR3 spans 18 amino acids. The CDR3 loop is CASSYSIWVSQGGQPQHF. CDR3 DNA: TGTGCCAGCAGTTACTCAATCTGGGTAAGTCAAGGCGGTCAGCCCCAGCATTTT.

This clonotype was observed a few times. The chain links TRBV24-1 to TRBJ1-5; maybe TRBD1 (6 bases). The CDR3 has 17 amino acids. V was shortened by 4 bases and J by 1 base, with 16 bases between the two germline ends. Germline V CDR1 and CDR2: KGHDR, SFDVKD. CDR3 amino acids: CATSDLDSEGSNQPQHF. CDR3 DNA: TGTGCCACCAGTGACCTGGACAGCGAGGGGAGCAATCAGCCCCAGCATTTT.

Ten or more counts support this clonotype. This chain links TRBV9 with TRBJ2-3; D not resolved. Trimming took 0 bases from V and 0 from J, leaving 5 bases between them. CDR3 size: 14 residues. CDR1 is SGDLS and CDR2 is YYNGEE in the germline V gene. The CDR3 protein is CASSVGPSTDTQYF. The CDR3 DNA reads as TGTGCCAGCAGCGTAGGGCCTAGCACAGATACGCAGTATTTT.

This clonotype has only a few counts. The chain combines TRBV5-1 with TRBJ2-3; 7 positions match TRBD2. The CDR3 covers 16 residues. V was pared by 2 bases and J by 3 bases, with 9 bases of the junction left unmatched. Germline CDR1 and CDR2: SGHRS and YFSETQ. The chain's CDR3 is CASSFPVSGKTDTQYF. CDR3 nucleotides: TGCGCCAGCAGCTTCCCTGTAAGCGGGAAAACAGATACGCAGTATTTT.

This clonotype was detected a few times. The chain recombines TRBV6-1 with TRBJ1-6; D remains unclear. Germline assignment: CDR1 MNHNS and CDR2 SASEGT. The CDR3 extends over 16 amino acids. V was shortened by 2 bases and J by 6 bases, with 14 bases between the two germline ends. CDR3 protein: CASSEPPQPLNSPLHF. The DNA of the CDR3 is TGTGCCAGCAGTGAACCACCACAACCCCTTAATTCACCCCTCCACTTT.